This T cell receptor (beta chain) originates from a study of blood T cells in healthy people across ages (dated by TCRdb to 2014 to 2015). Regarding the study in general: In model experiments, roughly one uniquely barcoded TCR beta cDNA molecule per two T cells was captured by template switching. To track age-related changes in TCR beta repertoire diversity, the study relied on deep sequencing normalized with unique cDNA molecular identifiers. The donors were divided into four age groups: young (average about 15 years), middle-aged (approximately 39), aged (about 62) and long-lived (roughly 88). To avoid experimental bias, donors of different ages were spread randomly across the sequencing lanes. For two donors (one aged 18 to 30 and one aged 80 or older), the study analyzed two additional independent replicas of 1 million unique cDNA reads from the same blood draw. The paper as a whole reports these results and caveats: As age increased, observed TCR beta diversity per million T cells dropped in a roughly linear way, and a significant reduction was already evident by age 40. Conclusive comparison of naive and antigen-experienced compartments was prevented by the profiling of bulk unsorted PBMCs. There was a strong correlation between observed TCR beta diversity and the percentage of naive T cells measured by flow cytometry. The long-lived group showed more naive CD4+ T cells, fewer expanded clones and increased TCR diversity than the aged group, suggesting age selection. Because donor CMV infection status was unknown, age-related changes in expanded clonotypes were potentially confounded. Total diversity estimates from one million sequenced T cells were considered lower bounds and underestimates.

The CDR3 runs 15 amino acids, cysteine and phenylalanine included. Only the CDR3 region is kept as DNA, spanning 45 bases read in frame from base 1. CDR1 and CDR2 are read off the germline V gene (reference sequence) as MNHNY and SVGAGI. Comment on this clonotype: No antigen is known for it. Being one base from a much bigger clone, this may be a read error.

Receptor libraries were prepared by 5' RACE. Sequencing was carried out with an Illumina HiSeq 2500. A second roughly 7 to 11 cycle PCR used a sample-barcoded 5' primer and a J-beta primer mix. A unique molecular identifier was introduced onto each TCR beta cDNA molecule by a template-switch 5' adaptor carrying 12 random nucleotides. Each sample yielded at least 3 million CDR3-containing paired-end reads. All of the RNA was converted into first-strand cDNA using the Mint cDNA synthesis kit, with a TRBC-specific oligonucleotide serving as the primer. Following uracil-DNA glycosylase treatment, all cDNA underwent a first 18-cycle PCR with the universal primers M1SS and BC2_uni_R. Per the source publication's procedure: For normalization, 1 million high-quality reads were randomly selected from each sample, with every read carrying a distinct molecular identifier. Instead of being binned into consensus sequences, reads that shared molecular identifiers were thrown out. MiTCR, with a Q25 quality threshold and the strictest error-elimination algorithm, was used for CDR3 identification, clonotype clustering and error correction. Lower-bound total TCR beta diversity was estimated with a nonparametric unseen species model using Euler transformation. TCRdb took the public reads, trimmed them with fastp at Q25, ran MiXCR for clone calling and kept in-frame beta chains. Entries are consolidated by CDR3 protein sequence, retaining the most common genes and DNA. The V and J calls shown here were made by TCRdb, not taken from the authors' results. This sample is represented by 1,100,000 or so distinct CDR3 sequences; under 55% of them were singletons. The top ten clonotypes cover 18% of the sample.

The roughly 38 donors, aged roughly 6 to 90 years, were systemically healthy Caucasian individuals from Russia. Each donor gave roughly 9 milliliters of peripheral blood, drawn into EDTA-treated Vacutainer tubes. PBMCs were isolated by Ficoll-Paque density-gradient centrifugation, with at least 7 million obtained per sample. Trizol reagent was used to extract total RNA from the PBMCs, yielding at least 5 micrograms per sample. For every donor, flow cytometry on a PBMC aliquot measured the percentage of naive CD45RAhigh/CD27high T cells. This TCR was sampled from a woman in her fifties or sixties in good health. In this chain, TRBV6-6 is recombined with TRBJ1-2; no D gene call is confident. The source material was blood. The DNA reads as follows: TGTGCCAGCAGTTCTTCTCCATGGGAGGTCTATGACTACACCTTC. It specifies CASSSSPWEVYDYTF.